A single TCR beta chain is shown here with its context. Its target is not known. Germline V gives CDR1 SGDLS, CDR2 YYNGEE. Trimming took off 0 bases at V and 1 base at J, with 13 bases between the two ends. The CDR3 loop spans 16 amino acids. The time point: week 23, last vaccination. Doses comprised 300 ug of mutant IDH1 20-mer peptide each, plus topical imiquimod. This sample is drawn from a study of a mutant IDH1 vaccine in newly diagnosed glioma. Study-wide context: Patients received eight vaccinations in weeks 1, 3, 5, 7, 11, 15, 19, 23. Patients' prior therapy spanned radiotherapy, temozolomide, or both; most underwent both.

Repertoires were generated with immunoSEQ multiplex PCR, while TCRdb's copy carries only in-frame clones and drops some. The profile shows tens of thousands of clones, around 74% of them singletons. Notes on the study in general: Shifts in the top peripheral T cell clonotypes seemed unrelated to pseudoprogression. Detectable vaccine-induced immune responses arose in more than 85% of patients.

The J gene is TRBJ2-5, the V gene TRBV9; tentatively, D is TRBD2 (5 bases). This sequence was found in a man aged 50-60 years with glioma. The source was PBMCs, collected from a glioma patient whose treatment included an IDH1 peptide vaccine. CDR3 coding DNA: TGTGCCAGCAGCGTAGGGTCGGGGAGTGTCCAAGAGACCCAGTACTTC. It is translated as CASSVGSGSVQETQYF.